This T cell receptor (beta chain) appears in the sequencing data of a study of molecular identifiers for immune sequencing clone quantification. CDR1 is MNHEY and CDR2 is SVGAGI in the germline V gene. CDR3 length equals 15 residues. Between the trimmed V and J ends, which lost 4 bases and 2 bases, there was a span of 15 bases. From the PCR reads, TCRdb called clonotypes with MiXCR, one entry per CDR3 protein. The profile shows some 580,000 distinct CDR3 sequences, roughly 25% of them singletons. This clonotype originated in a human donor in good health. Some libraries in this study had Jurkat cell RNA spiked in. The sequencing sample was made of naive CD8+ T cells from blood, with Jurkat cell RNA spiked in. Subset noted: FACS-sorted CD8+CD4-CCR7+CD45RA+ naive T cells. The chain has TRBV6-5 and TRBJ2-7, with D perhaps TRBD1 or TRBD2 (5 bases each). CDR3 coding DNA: TGTGCCAGCAGTTTAAGCCGGGACCTAACCTACGAGCAGTACTTC. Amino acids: CASSLSRDLTYEQYF.